This T cell receptor (beta chain) was observed in a study of PD-1 blockade in mismatch repair-deficient tumors. Trimming removed 0 bases from V and 9 bases from J; junction bases left unmatched: 9. Germline V gene data show CDR1 as LGHNA and CDR2 as YNFKEQ. CDR3 length: 16 residues. The repertoire was sequenced with immunoSEQ multiplex PCR; TCRdb's copy has only in-frame clones and lacks some. The table records fewer than 50,000 clones, more than 75% of them present only once. The V gene is TRBV4-2, the J gene TRBJ2-1; TRBD1 matches 9 bases. The clonotype originates from an adult with mismatch repair-deficient cancer. This sample comprised peripheral blood, obtained 4 weeks after starting pembrolizumab. For the CDR3, the DNA is TGTGCCAGCAGCCAAGATCCGGGACAGGGAGGTAGTGAGCAGTTCTTC. This gives the protein CASSQDPGQGGSEQFF.